This T cell receptor beta chain was sequenced for a study of blood T cell repertoires in COVID-19. Study-level information: Italy, Spain and the United States were the sources of the convalescent and acute COVID-19 samples. In each case, the material was cDNA or gDNA derived from T cells, B-cell-depleted T cells, or PBMCs.

Original analysis: Using reference gene primer amplification, nucleated cell counts were estimated. Data came from immunoSEQ multiplex PCR; TCRdb stores just in-frame clones and leaves some out. That table gives V, J and clone size, and the DNA gave D and trimming. Of around 240,000 clones in the sample, 83% were seen once. The CDR3 covers 14 residues. In germline, CDR1 is MNHEY, CDR2 SMNVEV (reference sequence). Trimming cost V 6 bases and J 2 bases, with 13 bases left between them. The sequencing sample was made of peripheral blood. This receptor was taken from a woman between 45 and 60 years old with acute or convalescent COVID-19. The V and J genes are TRBV27 and TRBJ1-2; D perhaps matches TRBD1 (6 bases). The CDR3 reads CASRGSGANYGYTF. CDR3 coding DNA: TGTGCCAGCAGGGGTTCAGGGGCCAACTATGGCTACACCTTC.